This T cell receptor (beta chain) was documented in a study of blood T cell repertoires in COVID-19. In its sample, this clone was seen once. Germline-derived CDR1 and CDR2 are SGHAT and FQNNGV. Germline trimming cut 3 bases from V and 6 bases from J; bases unmatched to any gene: 4. The CDR3 runs 15 residues. The protocol was immunoSEQ multiplex PCR, while the TCRdb copy is restricted to in-frame clones and leaves out a portion. The sample lists some 240,000 clones, more than 75% seen once, with roughly 3.3% in the top ten. This TCR was recovered from a woman between 40 and 55 years old with acute COVID-19. V usage is TRBV11-2 and J usage is TRBJ1-4; 10 positions match TRBD1. Sequencing was performed on PBMCs or T cells enriched from blood (not recorded which). The CDR3 spells CASSFSGTGDEKLFF. CDR3 in DNA: TGTGCCAGCAGCTTTTCCGGGACAGGGGATGAAAAACTGTTTTTT.